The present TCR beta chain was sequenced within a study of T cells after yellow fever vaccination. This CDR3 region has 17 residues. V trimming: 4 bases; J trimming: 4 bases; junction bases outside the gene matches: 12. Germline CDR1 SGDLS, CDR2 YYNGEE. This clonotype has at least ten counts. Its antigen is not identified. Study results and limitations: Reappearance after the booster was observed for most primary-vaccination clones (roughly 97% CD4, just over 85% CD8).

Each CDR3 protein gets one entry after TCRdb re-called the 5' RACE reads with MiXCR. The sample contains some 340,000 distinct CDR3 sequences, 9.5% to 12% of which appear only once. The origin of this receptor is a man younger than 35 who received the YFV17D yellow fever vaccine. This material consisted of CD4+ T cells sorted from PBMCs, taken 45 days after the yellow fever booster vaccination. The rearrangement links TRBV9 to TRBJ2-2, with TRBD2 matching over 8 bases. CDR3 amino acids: CASSPRSPGLGTGELFF. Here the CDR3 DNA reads TGTGCCAGCAGCCCCCGTTCGCCGGGACTAGGCACCGGGGAGCTGTTTTTT.